This T cell receptor beta chain stems from a study of T cell responses to AZD1222 COVID-19 vaccine. Losses at the gene ends were 7 bases for V and 2 bases for J; bases not matched to a gene: 7. From germline, CDR1 is LNHDA and CDR2 SQIVND (reference sequence). The CDR3 loop spans 15 amino acids. In its sample, this clone ranks as medium-sized. Assay: immunoSEQ multiplex PCR; the TCRdb copy retains only in-frame clones and omits some. The data hold about 93,000 clones, with around 89% observed a single time. The TCR was taken from an adult who received the AZD1222 COVID-19 vaccine. The chain uses TRBV19 and TRBJ2-1, with TRBD2 identical over 8 bases. This material consisted of peripheral blood, taken 28 days after the second AZD1222 dose. The CDR3: CASTWREDPYNEQFF. CDR3 DNA: TGTGCCAGTACCTGGCGGGAGGATCCCTACAATGAGCAGTTCTTC.